This TCR beta chain was retrieved from a study of T cell responses to AZD1222 COVID-19 vaccine. On the study more broadly: Some second doses came at about 4 weeks and others at about 12 weeks; these were pooled. Study-wide results and limits: The study found Spike-specific TCR breadth and depth rose after two AZD1222 doses. Nearly half of spike-specific TCRs reportedly target variant regions that are unmutated in the B.1.351 and B.1.1.7 variants. Every sample of the repertoires postdated the peak T cell response.

Sequenced by immunoSEQ multiplex PCR; TCRdb stores in-frame clones only, minus some. The sample lists just under 90,000 clones, approximately 91% occurring once. Germline V gives CDR1 SGHRS, CDR2 YFSETQ. The ends were cut back, 1 base at V and 6 bases at J, with 7 bases in the middle. The CDR3 runs to 12 residues. About this clone itself: Antigen: not known.

The material sequenced was peripheral blood, taken on day 0 of AZD1222 vaccination. The source of this sequence is an adult in good health. The chain combines TRBV5-1 with TRBJ1-2; unclear D gene. This CDR3 is CASSLSQDGYTF. CDR3 in DNA: TGCGCCAGCAGCTTGAGTCAAGATGGCTACACCTTC.